These 3 T cell receptor beta chains were sequenced from one sample in a study of OX40 agonist ivuxolimab in advanced cancers. This table comes from immunoSEQ multiplex PCR, and its TCRdb copy is limited to in-frame clones, with some not included. Of approximately 72,000 clones listed, about 79% are singletons. This material consisted of CD4+ or CD8+ T cells sorted from blood, taken in a trial of the OX40 agonist ivuxolimab. Receptors were obtained from an adult with an advanced solid tumor such as melanoma, head and neck, liver or kidney cancer.

The V call is TRBV5-1, the J call TRBJ2-7; TRBD2 matches 9 bases. The CDR3 is 15 amino acids. Trimming took 4 bases from V and 5 from J; bases not matched to a gene: 10. Germline CDR1 is SGHRS and CDR2 is YFSETQ. The chain's CDR3 is CASSLLTSGADEQYF. CDR3 sequence (DNA): TGCGCCAGCAGCCTATTGACTAGCGGCGCGGACGAGCAGTACTTC.

This clone appeared a few times. The chain couples TRBV29-1 to TRBJ2-1; 11 positions match TRBD2. The CDR3 has 14 amino acids. The junction had 1 base not matched to a gene; V was cut back by 2 bases and J by 4 bases. In germline, CDR1 is SQVTM, CDR2 ANQGSEA. CDR3 in amino acids: CSVESSGGYNEQFF. Written as DNA, the CDR3 is TGCAGCGTTGAATCTAGCGGGGGGTACAATGAGCAGTTCTTC.

The chain combines TRBV6-1 with TRBJ2-7; 8 bases match TRBD1. With 5 bases clipped from V and 1 base from J, the junction kept 4 bases outside the gene matches. The CDR3 is 14 residues long. The germline V gene encodes CDR1 MNHNS and CDR2 SASEGT. The CDR3: CASSSGGLSYEQYF. In DNA, the CDR3 is TGTGCCAGCAGTTCAGGGGGCTTGTCCTACGAGCAGTACTTC.